The 25 T cell receptor beta chains presented below share a single source sample, sequenced in a study of OX40 agonist ivuxolimab in advanced cancers. Data came from immunoSEQ multiplex PCR; TCRdb stores just in-frame clones and leaves some out. The table includes just over 20,000 clones, approximately 87% detected once. The starting material was CD4+ or CD8+ T cells sorted from blood, obtained in a trial of the OX40 agonist ivuxolimab. The receptors were sampled from an adult with an advanced solid tumor such as melanoma, head and neck, liver or kidney cancer.

V usage is TRBV4-1 and J usage is TRBJ2-7; D may match TRBD1 or TRBD2 (6 bases each). The length of the CDR3 is 15 residues. The germline V gene has CDR1 MGHRA and CDR2 YSYEKL. The V end was cut by 0 bases, the J end by 3 bases, with 12 bases between. The CDR3 spells CASSQEGGQGYEQYF. CDR3 coding DNA: TGCGCCAGCAGCCAAGAGGGGGGACAAGGCTACGAGCAGTACTTC.

The chain carries TRBV7-9 and TRBJ1-4; tentative D call: TRBD1 (5 bases). Germline lookup yields CDR1 SEHNR and CDR2 FQNEAQ (reference sequence). V lost 5 bases, J lost 3 bases, and 16 bases lay in between. This CDR3 has 16 amino acids. For the CDR3, the DNA is TGTGCCAGCAGCAACGCTGGGGGTCACTCTAATGAAAAACTGTTTTTT. It is translated as CASSNAGGHSNEKLFF.

The chain couples TRBV11-2 to TRBJ2-1; 7 bases map to TRBD2. Trimming cost V 4 bases and J 1 base; bases outside gene matches: 7. Germline CDR1 SGHAT, CDR2 FQNNGV. The CDR3 spans 16 residues. The CDR3 reads CASSSLLAPSYNEQFF. In nucleotides, the CDR3 is TGTGCCAGCAGCTCCCTACTAGCGCCTTCCTACAATGAGCAGTTCTTC.

The chain employs TRBV7-3 and TRBJ2-2; D perhaps matches TRBD1 (5 bases). V lost 7 bases to trimming and J lost 5 bases, with 8 bases between them. The CDR3 has 12 amino acids. Germline V gene sequence: CDR1 SGHTA, CDR2 FQGTGA. The CDR3 reads CASNPGTGELFF. DNA for the CDR3: TGTGCCAGCAACCCAGGGACCGGGGAGCTGTTTTTT.

The chain is built from TRBV7-8 and TRBJ1-5; D is undetermined. The CDR3 spans 15 residues. The ends were cut back, 2 bases at V and 0 bases at J, with 8 bases in the middle. The germline V gene encodes CDR1 SGHVS and CDR2 FQNEAQ. The CDR3 DNA sequence: TGTGCCAGCAGCTTACTAGGGTTTAGCAATCAGCCCCAGCATTTT. This gives the protein CASSLLGFSNQPQHF.

V and J are TRBV27 and TRBJ2-3; no reliable D call. The V and J ends lost 2 bases and 2 bases respectively, with 11 bases between them. The CDR3 is 15 residues long. Germline V gene data show CDR1 as MNHEY and CDR2 as SMNVEV (reference sequence). The CDR3 DNA is TGTGCCAGCAGTTTAACGGGCAGTATCACAGATACGCAGTATTTT. Its translation is CASSLTGSITDTQYF.

CDR3 nucleotides: TGTGCCACCAGCCGCGGACTAGCGGGAGTTACGAAAACAGATACGCAGTATTTT. It codes for CATSRGLAGVTKTDTQYF. The gene calls are TRBV15 and TRBJ2-3; 13 nucleotides agree with TRBD2. There are 18 residues in the CDR3. The germline V gene encodes CDR1 LNHNV and CDR2 YYDKDF (reference sequence). The V segment lost 5 bases and the J segment 3 bases; nucleotides outside the gene matches: 11.

This chain connects TRBV2 to TRBJ1-4; D gene unclear. This CDR3 contains 13 residues. The germline V gene has CDR1 SNHLY and CDR2 FYNNEI. V lost 7 bases and J 5 bases, leaving 11 bases between the germline ends. The CDR3 nucleotides are TGTGCCAGCAATAGCGACGGGAATGAAAAACTGTTTTTT. Translating gives CASNSDGNEKLFF.

The V and J genes are TRBV10-2 and TRBJ2-7; D not resolved. This CDR3 is 11 amino acids long. In germline, CDR1 is WSHSY, CDR2 SAAADI. Between the trimmed V and J ends, which lost 1 base and 6 bases, there was a span of 4 bases. DNA for the CDR3: TGCGCCAGCAGTGAGTATAGCGAGCAGTACTTC. Its protein is CASSEYSEQYF.

The chain joins TRBV6-6 to TRBJ2-5; D remains unclear. The V gene lost 6 bases and the J gene lost 7 bases, with 21 bases spanning the gap. CDR3 length: 15 residues. Germline V lookup: CDR1 MNHNY, CDR2 SVGAGI (reference sequence). CDR3 sequence: CASRSTRGLSRTQYF. The DNA for the CDR3 is TGTGCCAGCAGATCTACCCGAGGTCTCTCAAGGACCCAGTACTTC.

V usage is TRBV6-1 and J usage is TRBJ2-7; D is perhaps TRBD2 (5 bases). CDR3 length equals 14 residues. The V gene lost 4 bases and the J gene lost 0 bases, with 10 bases spanning the gap. Germline CDR1 reads MNHNS; CDR2 reads SASEGT. CDR3 sequence (DNA): TGTGCCAGCAGTGGGCGAGGGAGCTCCTACGAGCAGTACTTC. Encoded protein: CASSGRGSSYEQYF.

The chain carries TRBV9 and TRBJ1-2, with a possible D match to TRBD1 (6 bases). The CDR3 has 14 residues. V lost 4 bases to trimming and J lost 4 bases, with 14 bases between them. Germline-derived CDR1 and CDR2 are SGDLS and YYNGEE. CDR3 loop: CASSSMDRIYGYTF. DNA for the CDR3: TGTGCCAGCAGCAGTATGGACAGAATCTATGGCTACACCTTC.

As regards this clone: Other DNA sequences in the sample encode the same CDR3. The chain combines TRBV7-9 with TRBJ2-7; D uncertain. Germline lookup yields CDR1 SEHNR and CDR2 FQNEAQ (reference sequence). CDR3 length equals 13 residues. V was trimmed by 4 bases and J by 3 bases, leaving 10 bases between them. CDR3 nucleotides: TGTGCCAGCAGCTCTGGAATAAGCTACGAGCAGTACTTC. Residues: CASSSGISYEQYF. The variable domain in full, completed from reference TRBV7-9 and TRBJ2-7, reads DTGVSQNPRHKITKRGQNVTFRCDPISEHNRLYWYRQTLGQGPEFLTYFQNEAQLEKSRLLSDRFSAERPKGSFSTLEIQRTEQGDSAMYLCASSSGISYEQYFGPGTRLTVT.

The chain couples TRBV7-8 to TRBJ1-1; 7 bases line up with TRBD1. Trimming removed 0 bases from V and 1 base from J; junction bases left unmatched: 5. CDR3 length: 16 residues. CDR1 is SGHVS, CDR2 FQNEAQ, per germline. The CDR3: CASSLALDRENTEAFF. For the CDR3, the DNA is TGTGCCAGCAGCTTAGCGCTCGACAGGGAGAACACTGAAGCTTTCTTT.

This sequence joins TRBV11-2 and TRBJ2-3; unclear D gene. The V gene's germline CDR1 is SGHAT and CDR2 FQNNGV. The CDR3 runs to 15 residues. V lost 5 bases and J 3 bases, leaving 15 bases between the germline ends. CDR3 bases: TGTGCCAGCAGCCGAATACCTAGTTCAACAGATACGCAGTATTTT. Residues: CASSRIPSSTDTQYF.

The chain couples TRBV9 to TRBJ1-2, with TRBD1 identical over 7 bases. There are 15 residues in the CDR3. V dropped 2 bases and J dropped 3; count of bases not matched to a gene: 7. Germline CDR1 is SGDLS and CDR2 is YYNGEE. CDR3 region: CASSVSRDSYYGYTF. The DNA for the CDR3 is TGTGCCAGCAGCGTCAGCCGGGACAGCTACTATGGCTACACCTTC. The whole variable domain, remainder taken from reference TRBV9 and TRBJ1-2, is DSGVTQTPKHLITATGQRVTLRCSPRSGDLSVYWYQQSLDQGLQFLIQYYNGEERAKGNILERFSAQQFPDLHSELNLSSLELGDSALYFCASSVSRDSYYGYTFGSGTRLTVV.

This clone came up a few times. V gene TRBV7-9 combines with J gene TRBJ1-5; D perhaps matches TRBD1 (6 bases). Germline V gene data show CDR1 as SEHNR and CDR2 as FQNEAQ (reference sequence). The germline V and J ends were trimmed by 5 bases and 0 bases, with 11 bases remaining between them. The CDR3 runs to 15 residues. CDR3 nucleotides: TGTGCCAGCAGCCGGGACACCTATAGCAATCAGCCCCAGCATTTT. Protein product: CASSRDTYSNQPQHF.

This clone is a singleton in its sample. The chain uses TRBV5-5 and TRBJ1-2; 7 positions match TRBD1. The CDR3 runs to 15 residues. Germline V lookup: CDR1 SGHKS, CDR2 YYEKEE (reference sequence). J was trimmed by 6 bases and V by 0 bases; bases with no gene match: 8. In DNA, the CDR3 is TGTGCCAGCAGCTTGGTGGTCAGGGGGGCAAATGGCTACACCTTC. Translation: CASSLVVRGANGYTF.

The chain employs TRBV27 and TRBJ2-1, with D possibly being TRBD2 (5 bases). There are 15 residues in the CDR3. Deletions cut 0 bases from V and 4 bases from J, with 10 bases between. Per the germline V gene, CDR1 is MNHEY and CDR2 is SMNVEV (reference sequence). CDR3 region: CASSLSGRRYNEQFF. The CDR3, as DNA: TGTGCCAGCAGTTTATCAGGGAGAAGGTACAATGAGCAGTTCTTC.

This sequence joins TRBV6-5 and TRBJ1-2; weak D call: TRBD1 (5 bases). The CDR3 contains 11 residues. V was shortened by 6 bases and J by 4 bases, with 6 bases between the two germline ends. Germline V gene lookup returns CDR1 MNHEY and CDR2 SVGAGI. CDR3 in DNA: TGTGCCAGCAGGACAGTCTATGGCTACACCTTC. Its translation: CASRTVYGYTF.

The chain joins TRBV29-1 to TRBJ2-7; 9 bases fit TRBD2. The CDR3 has 13 amino acids. The V segment lost 7 bases and the J segment 5 bases; nucleotides outside the gene matches: 9. Germline V gene data show CDR1 as SQVTM and CDR2 as ANQGSEA. In DNA, the CDR3 is TGCAGCGCTGCGGGCGGGGGGGGCAACGAGCAGTACTTC. Translating it yields CSAAGGGGNEQYF.

The CDR3 here is CASSLGGLGTEAFF. Here the CDR3 DNA reads TGTGCCAGCAGCTTAGGGGGTCTGGGCACTGAAGCTTTCTTT. The J gene is TRBJ1-1, the V gene TRBV11-2; D is ambiguous. V was clipped by 1 base and J by 4 bases, with 10 bases between them. Germline V gives CDR1 SGHAT, CDR2 FQNNGV. The CDR3 has 14 residues.

This clone was seen a single time. The CDR3 DNA is TGTGCCAGCAGCGTCGAGACAGGGTGGGAGACCCAGTACTTC. This translates into CASSVETGWETQYF. This rearrangement joins TRBV9 to TRBJ2-5; 7 bases agree with TRBD1. CDR1 is SGDLS and CDR2 is YYNGEE in the germline V gene. J gave up 5 bases and V 2 bases, and 6 bases lay outside the gene matches. This CDR3 region has 14 residues.

This clone appeared a single time. The chain is built from TRBV4-1 and TRBJ1-2; TRBD1 is a possible D gene (6 bases). Germline CDR1 is MGHRA and CDR2 is YSYEKL. The CDR3 is made up of 14 amino acids. Trimming pared 0 bases from V and 10 bases from J, leaving 15 bases between. The CDR3 spells CASSQDRGWTDYTF. The CDR3 nucleotides are TGCGCCAGCAGCCAAGATCGCGGGTGGACAGACTACACCTTC.

V and J are TRBV5-1 and TRBJ2-1; D is possibly TRBD2 (6 bases). V lost 0 bases, J lost 8 bases, and 15 bases lay in between. The germline V gene has CDR1 SGHRS and CDR2 YFSETQ. This CDR3 is built from 15 residues. CDR3 nucleotide sequence: TGCGCCAGCAGCTTGGGGCCCGGGGGAGCGGATGAGCAGTTCTTC. It translates to CASSLGPGGADEQFF.